The text below deals with one T cell receptor (beta chain). Some clones are missing from TCRdb's copy, which holds only in-frame ones; the method was immunoSEQ multiplex PCR. This repertoire shows some 58,000 clones, 65% to 90% found once; its top ten account for 10%. This sample is part of a study of blood T cell repertoires in COVID-19. Losses at the gene ends were 5 bases for V and 0 bases for J; bases not matched to a gene: 10. There are 17 residues in the CDR3. CDR1 is SQVTM and CDR2 is ANQGSEA in the germline V gene. The receptor was derived from a man in his forties or fifties with COVID-19, enrolled during active disease. V usage is TRBV29-1 and J usage is TRBJ2-7; 13 positions agree with TRBD2. The sequenced sample was peripheral blood. CDR3 in amino acids: CSVSPGLAGPSSYEQYF. CDR3 sequence (DNA): TGCAGCGTTTCCCCGGGACTAGCGGGACCAAGCTCCTACGAGCAGTACTTC.